This T cell receptor (beta chain) originates from a study of T cells expressing NK-cell markers (dated by TCRdb to 2018 to 2020). In the study overall: Fewer than ten donors provided sorted CD3+CD56+NKG2C+, CD3+CD56+NKG2C- and CD3+CD56-NKG2C+ T-cell subsets, whose TCR beta-chain repertoires were profiled. The eight sequenced donors were randomly selected healthy volunteers, three men and five women. Most of the eight sequenced donors were HCMV-seropositive and one was HCMV-seronegative. Sequencing of the libraries produced 2 x 150 bp reads on Illumina HiSeq 2000/2500, MiSeq or NextSeq.

Data came from an Illumina HiSeq 2000. The TCR beta cDNA libraries were made using 5'RACE template switching, a step that added both a universal primer site and unique molecular identifiers. Priming for cDNA synthesis came from the TCR beta constant segment, and two successive PCR amplification steps followed. The source study handled its data this way. MIGEC was used to demultiplex reads and group the reads by UMI, and MiTCR was used to assemble and quantify clonotypes. To exclude erroneous sequences, any TCR cDNA sequence not supported by at least two reads was discarded. Downstream repertoire analysis used the tcR package, and clonotypes were matched across fractions by CDR3 nucleotide sequence plus V segment. VDJmatch was used to annotate antigen specificity against VDJdb, with one amino acid substitution in CDR3 allowed. After the reads were reprocessed by TCRdb, one entry was made per CDR3 protein sequence, with no DNA. The V and J calls follow TCRdb's processing rather than the paper's. The table for this sample records approximately 550,000 distinct CDR3 sequences. The ten biggest clones cover roughly 3.4% of the sample.

To determine HCMV serostatus, a commercial ELISA kit was used to detect HCMV-specific IgG in serum. Peripheral blood mononuclear cells were isolated from blood by Ficoll density gradient centrifugation. In the case of this clonotype: The clone's antigen remains unknown.

In the germline V gene, CDR1 corresponds to SGHRS and CDR2 to YFSETQ. The CDR3, cysteine through phenylalanine, is 14 amino acids long. Nucleotide data are not available. General study outcomes and caveats: Those dominant clonotypes were again the most abundant among CD3+CD56-NKG2C+ cells in several donors, at about 28.3-65%. For six donors, the dominant CD3+CD56+NKG2C+ clonotypes were among the top 10 CD8+ clonotypes and accounted for about 1.0-7.5% of CD8+ T cells. Whether the expanded NKG2C-expressing T cell clones were specific for HCMV antigens remained unclear.

The chain is assembled from TRBV5-1 and TRBJ1-1; as DNA is missing, the TRBD1 call by TCRdb cannot be tested. Sequences were obtained from blood T cells: a sorted CD56 or NKG2C T cell subset, CD4+ or CD8+ T cells, or bulk PBMC T cells (not recorded which). The clonotype comes from a man in his late teens or twenties in good health. Donor details come from another sample of the same person, matched by shared clones. The CDR3 reads as follows: CASSGTTGVTEAFF.